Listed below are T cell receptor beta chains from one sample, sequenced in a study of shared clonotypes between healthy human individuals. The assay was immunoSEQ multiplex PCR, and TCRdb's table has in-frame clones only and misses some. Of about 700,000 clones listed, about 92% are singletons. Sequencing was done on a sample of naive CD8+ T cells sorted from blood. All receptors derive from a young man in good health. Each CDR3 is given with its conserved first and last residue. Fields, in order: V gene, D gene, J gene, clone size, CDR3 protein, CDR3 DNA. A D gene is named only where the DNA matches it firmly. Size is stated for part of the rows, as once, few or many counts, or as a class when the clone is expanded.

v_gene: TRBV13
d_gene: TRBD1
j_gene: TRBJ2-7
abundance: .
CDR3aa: CASSLEDRSYEQYF
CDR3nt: TGTGCCAGCAGCTTAGAGGACAGGTCCTACGAGCAGTACTTC

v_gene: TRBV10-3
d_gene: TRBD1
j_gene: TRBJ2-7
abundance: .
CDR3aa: CAISVGQRYPYEQYF
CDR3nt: TGTGCCATCAGCGTGGGACAGCGCTATCCCTACGAGCAGTACTTC

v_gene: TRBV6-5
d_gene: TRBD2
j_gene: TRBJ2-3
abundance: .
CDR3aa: CASSYGSGSADTQYF
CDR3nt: TGTGCCAGCAGTTACGGTAGCGGGAGTGCAGATACGCAGTATTTT

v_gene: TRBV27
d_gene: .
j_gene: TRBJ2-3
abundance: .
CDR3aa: CASSSELTDTQYF
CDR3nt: TGTGCCAGCAGTTCGGAGTTGACAGATACGCAGTATTTT

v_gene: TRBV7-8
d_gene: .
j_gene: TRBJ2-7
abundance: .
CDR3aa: CASSLVSGAWEQYF
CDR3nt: TGTGCCAGCAGCTTAGTGTCGGGGGCTTGGGAGCAGTACTTC

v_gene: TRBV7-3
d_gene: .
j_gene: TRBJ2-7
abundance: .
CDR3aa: CASSLRGAREQYF
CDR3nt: TGTGCCAGCAGCTTAAGGGGTGCTCGCGAGCAGTACTTC

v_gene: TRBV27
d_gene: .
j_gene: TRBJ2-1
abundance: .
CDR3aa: CASSPRTAPSSYNEQFF
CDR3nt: TGTGCCAGCAGTCCCAGGACAGCGCCTAGTTCTTACAATGAGCAGTTCTTC

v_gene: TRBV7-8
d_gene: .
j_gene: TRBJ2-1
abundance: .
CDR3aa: CASSSPLGELSNEQFF
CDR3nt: TGTGCCAGCAGCTCGCCCCTGGGGGAGTTGTCGAATGAGCAGTTCTTC

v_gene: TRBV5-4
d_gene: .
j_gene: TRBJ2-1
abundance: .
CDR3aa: CASSPQMNEQFF
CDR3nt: TGTGCCAGCAGCCCGCAGATGAATGAGCAGTTCTTC

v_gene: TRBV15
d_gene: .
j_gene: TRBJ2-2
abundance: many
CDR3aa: CATEPGTNTGELFF
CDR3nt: TGTGCCACCGAACCGGGAACAAACACCGGGGAGCTGTTTTTT